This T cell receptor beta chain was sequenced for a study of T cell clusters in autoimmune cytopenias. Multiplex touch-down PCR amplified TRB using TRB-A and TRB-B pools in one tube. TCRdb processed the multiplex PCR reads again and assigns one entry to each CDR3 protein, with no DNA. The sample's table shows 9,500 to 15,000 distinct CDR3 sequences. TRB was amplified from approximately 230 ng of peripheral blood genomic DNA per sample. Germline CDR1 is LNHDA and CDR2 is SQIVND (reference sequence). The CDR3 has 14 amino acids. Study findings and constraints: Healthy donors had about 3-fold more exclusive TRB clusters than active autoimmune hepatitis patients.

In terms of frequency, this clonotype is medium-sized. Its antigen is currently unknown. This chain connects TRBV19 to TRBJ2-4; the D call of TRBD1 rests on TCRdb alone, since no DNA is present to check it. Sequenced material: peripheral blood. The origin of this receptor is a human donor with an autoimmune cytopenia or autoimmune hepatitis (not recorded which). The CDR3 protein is CASSIGTAKNIQYF.